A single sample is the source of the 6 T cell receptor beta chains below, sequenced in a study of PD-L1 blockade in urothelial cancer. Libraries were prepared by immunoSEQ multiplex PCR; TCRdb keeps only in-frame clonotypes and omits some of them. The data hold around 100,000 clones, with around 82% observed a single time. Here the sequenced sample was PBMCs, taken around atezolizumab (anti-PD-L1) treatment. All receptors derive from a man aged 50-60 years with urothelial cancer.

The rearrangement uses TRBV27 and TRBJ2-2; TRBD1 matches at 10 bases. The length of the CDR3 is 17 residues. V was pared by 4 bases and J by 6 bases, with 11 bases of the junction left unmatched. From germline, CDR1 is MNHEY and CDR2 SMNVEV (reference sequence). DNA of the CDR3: TGTGCCAGCAGTTCCCTTGTAGGACAGGGGGTCGCCGGGGAGCTGTTTTTT. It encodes CASSSLVGQGVAGELFF.

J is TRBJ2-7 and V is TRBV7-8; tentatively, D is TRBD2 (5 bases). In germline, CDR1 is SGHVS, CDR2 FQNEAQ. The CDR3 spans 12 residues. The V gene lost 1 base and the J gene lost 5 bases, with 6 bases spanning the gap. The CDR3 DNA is TGTGCCAGCAGCTTAGGGACTCACGAGCAGTACTTC. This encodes CASSLGTHEQYF.

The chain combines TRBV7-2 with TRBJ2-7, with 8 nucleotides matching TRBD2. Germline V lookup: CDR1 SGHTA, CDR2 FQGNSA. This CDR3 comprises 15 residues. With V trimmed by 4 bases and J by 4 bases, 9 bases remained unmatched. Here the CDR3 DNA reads TGTGCCAGCAGCTCTTTGGCGGGAGGAGCTTACGAGCAGTACTTC. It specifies CASSSLAGGAYEQYF.

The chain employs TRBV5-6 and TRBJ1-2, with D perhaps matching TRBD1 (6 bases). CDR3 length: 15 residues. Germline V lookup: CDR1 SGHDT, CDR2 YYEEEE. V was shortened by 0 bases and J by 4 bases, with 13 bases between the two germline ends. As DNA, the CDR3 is TGTGCCAGCAGCTTGGAGACAGGCCGTGGCTATGGCTACACCTTC. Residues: CASSLETGRGYGYTF.

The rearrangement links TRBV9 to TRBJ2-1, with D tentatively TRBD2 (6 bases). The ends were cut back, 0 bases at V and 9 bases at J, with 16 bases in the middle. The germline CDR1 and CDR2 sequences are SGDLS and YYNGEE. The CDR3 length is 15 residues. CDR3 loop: CASSVGSLAGSEQFF. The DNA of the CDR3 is TGTGCCAGCAGCGTAGGATCACTAGCAGGTAGTGAGCAGTTCTTC.

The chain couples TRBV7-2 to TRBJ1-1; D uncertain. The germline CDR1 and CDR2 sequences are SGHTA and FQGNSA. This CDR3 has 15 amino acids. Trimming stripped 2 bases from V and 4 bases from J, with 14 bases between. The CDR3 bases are TGTGCCAGCAGCTTACCCGGCACAGTTGGCACTGAAGCTTTCTTT. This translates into CASSLPGTVGTEAFF.